What follows describes a single TCR beta chain. The record originates from a study of blood T cell repertoires in COVID-19. Study-wide background: PBMCs, B-cell-depleted T cells, or T cells provided the cDNA or gDNA that made up the material.

Original methodology: Estimates of nucleated cell counts were drawn from the amplification of reference gene primers. Assay: immunoSEQ multiplex PCR; the TCRdb copy retains only in-frame clones and omits some. That table is the source of V, J and clone size, and D and trimming were worked out from the DNA. The repertoire consists of some 150,000 clones, with 70% to 90% occurring once and the leading ten covering roughly 11%. Germline CDR1 and CDR2: GTSNPN and SVGIG (reference sequence). The CDR3 is 15 amino acids. Trimming cost V 2 bases and J 0 bases, with 11 bases left between them. Seattle's enrolled individuals joined amid active infection and were then monitored longitudinally.

The sample was peripheral blood. V usage is TRBV30 and J usage is TRBJ1-3; D gene uncertain. This clonotype was sampled from a woman aged 55 to 70 with COVID-19, enrolled during active disease. The CDR3 region has the DNA TGTGCCTGGAGTAGGGCGGGAAACTCTGGAAACACCATATATTTT. The encoded protein is CAWSRAGNSGNTIYF.